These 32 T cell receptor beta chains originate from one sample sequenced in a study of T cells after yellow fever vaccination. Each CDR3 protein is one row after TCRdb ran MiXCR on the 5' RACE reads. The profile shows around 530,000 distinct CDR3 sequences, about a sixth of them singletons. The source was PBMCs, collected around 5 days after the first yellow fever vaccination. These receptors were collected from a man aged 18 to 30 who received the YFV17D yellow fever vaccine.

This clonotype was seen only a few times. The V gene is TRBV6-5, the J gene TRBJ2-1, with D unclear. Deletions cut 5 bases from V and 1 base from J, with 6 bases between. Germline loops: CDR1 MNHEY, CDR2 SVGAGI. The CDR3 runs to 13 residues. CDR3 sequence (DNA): TGTGCCAGCAGTCACAGATCCTACAATGAGCAGTTCTTC. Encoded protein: CASSHRSYNEQFF.

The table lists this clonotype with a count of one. DNA of the CDR3: TGTGCCAGCAATAATAAGGATTGGACTGGGGCCAACGTCCTGACTTTC. Residues: CASNNKDWTGANVLTF. This chain joins TRBV7-9 and TRBJ2-6; D uncertain. The CDR3 is made up of 16 amino acids. In germline, CDR1 is SEHNR, CDR2 FQNEAQ (reference sequence). V was shortened by 7 bases and J by 2 bases, with 15 bases between the two germline ends.

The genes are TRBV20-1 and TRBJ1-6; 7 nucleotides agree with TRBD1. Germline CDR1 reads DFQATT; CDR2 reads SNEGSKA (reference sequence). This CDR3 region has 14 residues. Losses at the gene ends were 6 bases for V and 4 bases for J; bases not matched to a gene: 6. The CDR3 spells CSANPGQYNSPLHF. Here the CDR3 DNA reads TGCAGTGCGAACCCGGGACAGTATAATTCACCCCTCCACTTT.

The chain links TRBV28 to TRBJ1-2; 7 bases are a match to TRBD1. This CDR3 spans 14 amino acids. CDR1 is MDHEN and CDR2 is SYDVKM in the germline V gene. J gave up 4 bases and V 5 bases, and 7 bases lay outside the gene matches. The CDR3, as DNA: TGTGCCAGCAGTGAGACAGGGAACCTCTATGGCTACACCTTC. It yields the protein CASSETGNLYGYTF.

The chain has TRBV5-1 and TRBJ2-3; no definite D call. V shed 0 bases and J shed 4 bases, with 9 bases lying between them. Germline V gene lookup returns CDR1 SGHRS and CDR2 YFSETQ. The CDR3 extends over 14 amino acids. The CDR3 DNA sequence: TGCGCCAGCAGCTTGGCGACGTATGCAGATACGCAGTATTTT. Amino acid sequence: CASSLATYADTQYF.

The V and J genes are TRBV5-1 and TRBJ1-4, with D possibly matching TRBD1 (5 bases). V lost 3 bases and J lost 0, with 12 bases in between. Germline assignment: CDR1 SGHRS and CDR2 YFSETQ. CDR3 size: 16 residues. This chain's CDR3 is CASSWGGSATNEKLFF. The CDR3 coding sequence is TGCGCCAGCAGCTGGGGGGGGTCCGCAACTAATGAAAAACTGTTTTTT.

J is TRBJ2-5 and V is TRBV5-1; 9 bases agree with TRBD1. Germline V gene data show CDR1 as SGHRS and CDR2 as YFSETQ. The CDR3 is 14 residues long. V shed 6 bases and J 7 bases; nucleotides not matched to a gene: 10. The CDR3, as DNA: TGCGCCAGCACCTCCGACAGGGGGATCATGACCCAGTACTTC. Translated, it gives CASTSDRGIMTQYF.

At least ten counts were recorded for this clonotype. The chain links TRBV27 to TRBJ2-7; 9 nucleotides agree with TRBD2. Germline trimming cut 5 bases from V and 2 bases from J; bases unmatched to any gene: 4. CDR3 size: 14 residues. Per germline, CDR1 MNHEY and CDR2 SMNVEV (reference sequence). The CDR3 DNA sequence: TGTGCCAGCAGTCGCAGCGGGGGGACCTACGAGCAGTACTTC. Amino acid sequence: CASSRSGGTYEQYF.

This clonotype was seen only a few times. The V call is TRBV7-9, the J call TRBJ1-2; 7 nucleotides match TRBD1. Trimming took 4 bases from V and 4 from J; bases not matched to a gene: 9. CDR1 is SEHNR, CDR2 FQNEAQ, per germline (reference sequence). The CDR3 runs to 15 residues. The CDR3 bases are TGTGCCAGCAGCTCAAAAGACAGGGCTCCCTATGGCTACACCTTC. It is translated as CASSSKDRAPYGYTF.

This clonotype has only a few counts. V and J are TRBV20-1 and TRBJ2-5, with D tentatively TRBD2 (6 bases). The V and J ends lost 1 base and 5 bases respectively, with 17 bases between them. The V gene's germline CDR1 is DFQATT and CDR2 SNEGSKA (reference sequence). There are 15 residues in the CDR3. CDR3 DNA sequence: TGCAGTGCTAGAGGTCGAGGAACTAGCATGGAGACCCAGTACTTC. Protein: CSARGRGTSMETQYF.

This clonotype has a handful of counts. The CDR3 region is CASSLFDNEQFF. The DNA of the CDR3 is TGTGCCAGCAGCTTATTCGACAATGAGCAGTTCTTC. The gene calls are TRBV7-9 and TRBJ2-1; unclear D gene. This CDR3 is built from 12 residues. The germline V gene encodes CDR1 SEHNR and CDR2 FQNEAQ (reference sequence). V was pared by 2 bases and J by 5 bases, with 4 bases between.

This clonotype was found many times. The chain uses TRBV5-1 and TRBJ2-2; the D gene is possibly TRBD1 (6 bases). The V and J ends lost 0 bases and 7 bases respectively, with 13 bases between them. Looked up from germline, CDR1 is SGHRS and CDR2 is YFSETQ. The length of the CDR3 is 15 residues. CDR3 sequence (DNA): TGCGCCAGCAGCTTGGCGGCAGAGGGGGACGGGGAGCTGTTTTTT. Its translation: CASSLAAEGDGELFF.

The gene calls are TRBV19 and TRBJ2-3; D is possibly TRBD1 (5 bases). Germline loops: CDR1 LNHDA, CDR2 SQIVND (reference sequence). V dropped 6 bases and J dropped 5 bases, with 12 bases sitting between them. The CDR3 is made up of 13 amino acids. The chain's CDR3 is CASRQASGDTQYF. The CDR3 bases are TGTGCCAGTAGACAGGCTTCCGGAGATACGCAGTATTTT.

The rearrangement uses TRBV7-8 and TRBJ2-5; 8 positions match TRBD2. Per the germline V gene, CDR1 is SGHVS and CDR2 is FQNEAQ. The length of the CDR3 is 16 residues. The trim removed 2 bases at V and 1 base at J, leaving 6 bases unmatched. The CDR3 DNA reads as TGTGCCAGCAGCTTAATCGAGCGGGGGATCCAAGAGACCCAGTACTTC. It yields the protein CASSLIERGIQETQYF.

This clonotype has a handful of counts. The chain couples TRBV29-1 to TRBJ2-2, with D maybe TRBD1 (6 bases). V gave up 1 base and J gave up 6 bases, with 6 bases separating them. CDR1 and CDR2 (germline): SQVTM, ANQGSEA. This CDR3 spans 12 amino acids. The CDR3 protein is CSVEGGPGELFF. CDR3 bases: TGCAGCGTTGAAGGGGGGCCCGGGGAGCTGTTTTTT.

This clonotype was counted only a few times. Written as DNA, the CDR3 is TGTGCCAGCAGTTTGCGGGGGCTCGGGACCCAGTACTTC. As protein: CASSLRGLGTQYF. The V gene is TRBV28, the J gene TRBJ2-5; maybe TRBD2 (7 bases). CDR1 is MDHEN and CDR2 is SYDVKM in the germline V gene. This CDR3 has 13 residues. Trimming took off 3 bases at V and 7 bases at J, with 12 bases between the two ends.

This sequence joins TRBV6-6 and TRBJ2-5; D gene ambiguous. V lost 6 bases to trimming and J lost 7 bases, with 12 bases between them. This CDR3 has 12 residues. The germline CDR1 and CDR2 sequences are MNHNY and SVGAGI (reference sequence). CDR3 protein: CASSHGSGTQYF. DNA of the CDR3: TGTGCCAGCAGCCACGGATCTGGGACCCAGTACTTC.

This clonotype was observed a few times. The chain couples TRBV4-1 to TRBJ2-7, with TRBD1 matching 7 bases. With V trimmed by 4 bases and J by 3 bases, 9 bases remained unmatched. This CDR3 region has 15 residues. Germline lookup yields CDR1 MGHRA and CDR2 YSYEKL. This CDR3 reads CASSLGTVAYYEQYF. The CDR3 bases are TGCGCCAGCAGCCTGGGGACAGTGGCCTACTACGAGCAGTACTTC.

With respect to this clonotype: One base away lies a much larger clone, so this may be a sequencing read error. The CDR3: CASSQVPNLADEQFF. CDR3 DNA: TGTGCCAGCAGCCAAGTCCCCAATTTAGCGGATGAGCAGTTCTTC. The chain combines TRBV4-2 with TRBJ2-1; D is possibly TRBD2 (6 bases). This CDR3 is 15 amino acids long. The germline V gene encodes CDR1 LGHNA and CDR2 YNFKEQ. Trimming removed 1 base from V and 8 bases from J, with 15 bases in between.

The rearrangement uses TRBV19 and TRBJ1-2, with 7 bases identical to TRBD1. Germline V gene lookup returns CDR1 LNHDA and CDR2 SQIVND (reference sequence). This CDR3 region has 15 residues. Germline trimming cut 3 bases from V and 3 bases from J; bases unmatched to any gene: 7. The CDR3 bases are TGTGCCAGTAGTATGGGGACAGACTCTTACTATGGCTACACCTTC. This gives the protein CASSMGTDSYYGYTF.

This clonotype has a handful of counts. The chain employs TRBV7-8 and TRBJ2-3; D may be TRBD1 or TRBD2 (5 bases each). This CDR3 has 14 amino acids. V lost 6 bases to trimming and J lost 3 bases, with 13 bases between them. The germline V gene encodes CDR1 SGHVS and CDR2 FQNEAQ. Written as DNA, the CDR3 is TGTGCCAGCAGAAGGTGGGGGTCGACAGATACGCAGTATTTT. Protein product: CASRRWGSTDTQYF.

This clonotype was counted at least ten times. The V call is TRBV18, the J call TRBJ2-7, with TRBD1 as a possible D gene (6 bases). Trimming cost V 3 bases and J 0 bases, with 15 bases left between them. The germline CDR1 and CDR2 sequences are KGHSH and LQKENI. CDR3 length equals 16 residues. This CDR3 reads CASSPSQTGSSYEQYF. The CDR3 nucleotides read TGTGCCAGCTCACCCTCCCAGACAGGATCCTCCTACGAGCAGTACTTC.

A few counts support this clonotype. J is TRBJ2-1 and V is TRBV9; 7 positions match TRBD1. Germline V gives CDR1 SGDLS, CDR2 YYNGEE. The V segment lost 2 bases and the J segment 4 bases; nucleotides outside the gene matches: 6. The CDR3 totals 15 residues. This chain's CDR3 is CASSVGQEFYNEQFF. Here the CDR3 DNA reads TGTGCCAGCAGCGTTGGACAGGAGTTTTACAATGAGCAGTTCTTC.

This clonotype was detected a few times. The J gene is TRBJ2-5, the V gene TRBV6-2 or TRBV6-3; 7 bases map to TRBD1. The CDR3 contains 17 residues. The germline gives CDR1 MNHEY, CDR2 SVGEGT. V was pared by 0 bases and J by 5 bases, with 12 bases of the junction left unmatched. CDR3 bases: TGTGCCAGCAGTTACTCAGACAGGGACCCAGCCAAGGAGACCCAGTACTTC. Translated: CASSYSDRDPAKETQYF.

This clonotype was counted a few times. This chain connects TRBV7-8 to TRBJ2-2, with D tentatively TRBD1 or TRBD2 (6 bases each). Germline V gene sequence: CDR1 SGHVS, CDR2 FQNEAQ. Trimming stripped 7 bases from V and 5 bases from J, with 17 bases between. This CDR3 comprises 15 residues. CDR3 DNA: TGTGCCAGCACCTTTAGGGGGGCGCTGACCGGGGAGCTGTTTTTT. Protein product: CASTFRGALTGELFF.

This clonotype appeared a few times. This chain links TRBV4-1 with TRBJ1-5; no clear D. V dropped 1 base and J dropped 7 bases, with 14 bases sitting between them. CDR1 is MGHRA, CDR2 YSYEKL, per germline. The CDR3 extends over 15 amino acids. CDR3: CASSQGGDSNQPQHF. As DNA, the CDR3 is TGCGCCAGCAGCCAAGGGGGAGACTCTAACCAGCCCCAGCATTTT.

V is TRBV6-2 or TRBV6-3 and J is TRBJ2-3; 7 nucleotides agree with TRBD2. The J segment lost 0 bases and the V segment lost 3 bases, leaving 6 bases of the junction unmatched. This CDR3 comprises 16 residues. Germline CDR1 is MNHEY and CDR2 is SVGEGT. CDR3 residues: CASSYSSAGSTDTQYF. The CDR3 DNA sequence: TGTGCCAGCAGTTATTCCTCAGCGGGGAGCACAGATACGCAGTATTTT.

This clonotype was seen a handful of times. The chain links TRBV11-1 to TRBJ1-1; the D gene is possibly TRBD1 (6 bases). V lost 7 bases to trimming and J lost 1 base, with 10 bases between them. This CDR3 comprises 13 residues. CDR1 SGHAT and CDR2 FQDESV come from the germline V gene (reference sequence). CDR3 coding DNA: TGTGCCAGCATCCCCAGGGGGAACACTGAAGCTTTCTTT. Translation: CASIPRGNTEAFF. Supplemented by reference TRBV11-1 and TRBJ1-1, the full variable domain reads EAEVAQSPRYKITEKSQAVAFWCDPISGHATLYWYRQILGQGPELLVQFQDESVVDDSQLPKDRFSAERLKGVDSTLKIQPAELGDSAMYLCASIPRGNTEAFFGQGTRLTVV.

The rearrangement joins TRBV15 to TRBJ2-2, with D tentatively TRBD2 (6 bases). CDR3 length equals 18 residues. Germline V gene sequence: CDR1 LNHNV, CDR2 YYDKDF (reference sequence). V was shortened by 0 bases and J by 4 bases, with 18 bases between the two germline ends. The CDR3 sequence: CATSRDRGGGLRTGELFF. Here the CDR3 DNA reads TGTGCCACCAGCAGAGATAGGGGCGGCGGACTACGCACCGGGGAGCTGTTTTTT.

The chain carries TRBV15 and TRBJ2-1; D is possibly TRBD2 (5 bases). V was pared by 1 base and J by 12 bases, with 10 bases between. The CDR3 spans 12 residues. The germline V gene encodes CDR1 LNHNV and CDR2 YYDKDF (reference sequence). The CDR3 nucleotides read TGTGCCACCAGCAGAGGGGAGTTGGGGCAGTTCTTC. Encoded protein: CATSRGELGQFF.

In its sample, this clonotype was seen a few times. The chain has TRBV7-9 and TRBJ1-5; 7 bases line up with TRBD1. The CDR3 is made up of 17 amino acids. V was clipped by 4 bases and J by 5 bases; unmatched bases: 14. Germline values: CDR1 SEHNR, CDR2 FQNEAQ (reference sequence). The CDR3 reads CASSSLKQGTLDQPQHF. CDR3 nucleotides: TGTGCCAGCAGCTCCCTTAAACAGGGGACCCTTGATCAGCCCCAGCATTTT.

Here the CDR3 DNA reads TGTGCCAGCAGCTGGACAGGCGGATTCACTGAAGCTTTCTTT. Amino acid sequence: CASSWTGGFTEAFF. This chain links TRBV5-4 with TRBJ1-1; 7 bases are shared with TRBD1. The germline gives CDR1 SGHNT, CDR2 YYREEE (reference sequence). The CDR3 length is 14 residues. V gave up 3 bases and J gave up 4 bases; unmatched junction bases: 6.